The 10 T cell receptor beta chains in this list originate from one sample, sequenced in a study of vaccination and CD4 T cells after COVID-19. The study sequenced cultured CD4+ T cell DNA using the Oncomine TCR Beta short-read assay. TCRdb reprocessed the PCR reads via MiXCR and lists one record per CDR3 protein. There are 10,000 to 13,000 distinct CDR3 sequences in the sample; 64% occur only once, and around 32% lies in the top ten. Described treatment: approximately 11-day PBMC culture with coronavirus spike peptide pools or control peptides (ViraFEST assay). Their cognate antigens are unknown. The sample was CD4+ T cells from blood, cultured in vitro. The receptors were sampled from a human donor who had recovered from COVID-19.

The chain joins TRBV6-5 to TRBJ1-1, with 7 bases lining up with TRBD1. The CDR3 totals 15 residues. V trimming: 0 bases; J trimming: 2 bases; junction bases outside the gene matches: 3. The germline V gene encodes CDR1 MNHEY and CDR2 SVGAGI. This chain's CDR3 is CASSYSGQANTEAFF. The CDR3 coding sequence is TGTGCCAGCAGTTACTCCGGACAGGCTAACACTGAAGCTTTCTTT.

In this sample, this clonotype turned up a few times. This rearrangement joins TRBV27 to TRBJ1-6; 8 bases are shared with TRBD1. In germline, CDR1 is MNHEY, CDR2 SMNVEV (reference sequence). CDR3 size: 15 residues. Unmatched junction bases numbered 7, after V lost 6 bases and J lost 6 bases. CDR3 nucleotides: TGTGCCAGCAGCCCTAACCAGGGGGCTAATTCACCCCTCCACTTT. Its translation is CASSPNQGANSPLHF.

This chain joins TRBV20-1 and TRBJ2-2, with D possibly TRBD2 on 5 matching bases. From germline, CDR1 is DFQATT and CDR2 SNEGSKA (reference sequence). The length of the CDR3 is 14 residues. Trimming pared 3 bases from V and 7 bases from J, leaving 15 bases between. The CDR3: CSARVVAFSGELFF. DNA of the CDR3: TGCAGTGCTAGGGTCGTAGCGTTTAGCGGGGAGCTGTTTTTT.

This chain links TRBV11-2 with TRBJ1-2, with a possible D match to TRBD1 (6 bases). Trimming took off 2 bases at V and 6 bases at J, with 16 bases between the two ends. In germline, CDR1 is SGHAT, CDR2 FQNNGV. CDR3 length: 15 residues. The CDR3 DNA sequence: TGTGCCAGCAGCTTAATTGGGACACCTACTGATGGCTACACCTTC. Protein: CASSLIGTPTDGYTF. The full variable domain, in which reference TRBV11-2 and TRBJ1-2 provide the parts outside the CDR3, is EAGVAQSPRYKIIEKRQSVAFWCNPISGHATLYWYQQILGQGPKLLIQFQNNGVVDDSQLPKDRFSAERLKGVDSTLKIQPAKLEDSAVYLCASSLIGTPTDGYTFGSGTRLTVV.

The rearrangement joins TRBV7-9 to TRBJ2-3; D is unclear. V dropped 7 bases and J dropped 3 bases, with 5 bases sitting between them. Germline lookup yields CDR1 SEHNR and CDR2 FQNEAQ (reference sequence). The CDR3 length is 11 residues. CDR3 residues: CASTETDTQYF. In DNA form, the CDR3 reads TGTGCCAGCACCGAGACAGATACGCAGTATTTT.

This clonotype was seen only a few times. The CDR3 sequence: CASSLAAKGDIQYF. The CDR3 nucleotides read TGTGCCAGCAGCTTAGCTGCCAAGGGTGACATTCAGTACTTC. This sequence joins TRBV7-2 and TRBJ2-4; no clear D gene. Deletions cut 0 bases from V and 8 bases from J, with 11 bases between. The CDR3 runs to 14 residues. Germline lookup yields CDR1 SGHTA and CDR2 FQGNSA.

This clonotype appeared a few times. V and J are TRBV7-9 and TRBJ1-3; 11 positions match TRBD1. V trimming: 5 bases; J trimming: 0 bases; junction bases outside the gene matches: 6. The CDR3 has 17 residues. Germline V gives CDR1 SEHNR, CDR2 FQNEAQ (reference sequence). CDR3 sequence: CASSPGQGASSGNTIYF. Written as DNA, the CDR3 is TGTGCCAGCAGCCCAGGACAGGGGGCAAGCTCTGGAAACACCATATATTTT.

The V call is TRBV21-1, the J call TRBJ2-2. TRBV21-1 is assigned pseudogene status. The CDR3 extends over 13 amino acids. CDR3 protein: CASSKSSAGELFF. CDR3 DNA sequence: TGTGCCAGCAGCAAATCCAGTGCCGGGGAGCTGTTTTTT.

The V call is TRBV12-3 or TRBV12-4, the J call TRBJ1-1, with D perhaps matching TRBD1 (5 bases). This CDR3 is 15 amino acids long. V gave up 5 bases and J gave up 0 bases, with 13 bases separating them. CDR3: CASSPRGVLNTEAFF. The CDR3 DNA is TGTGCCAGCAGTCCCCGGGGGGTCTTGAACACTGAAGCTTTCTTT.

This clonotype was counted only a few times. The chain carries TRBV15 and TRBJ1-5, with TRBD1 matching 10 bases. CDR1 and CDR2 (germline): LNHNV, YYDKDF (reference sequence). The J segment lost 4 bases and the V segment lost 8 bases, leaving 11 bases of the junction unmatched. This CDR3 comprises 16 residues. The CDR3 is CATSPNRQGANQPQHF. CDR3 coding DNA: TGTGCCACCTCACCGAATCGACAGGGGGCTAATCAGCCCCAGCATTTT.